This TCR beta chain was identified in a study of blood T cell repertoires in COVID-19. Study as a whole: There were acute and convalescent COVID-19 samples, and they came from the United States, Italy and Spain. The analysed material was cDNA or gDNA that came from T cells, B-cell-depleted T cells, or PBMCs.

V was pared by 4 bases and J by 0 bases, with 5 bases of the junction left unmatched. Germline CDR1 reads LGHDT; CDR2 reads YNNKEL (reference sequence). This CDR3 is built from 15 residues. Per the original methods: It was from reference gene primer amplification that nucleated cell counts were estimated. TCRdb's table, derived via immunoSEQ multiplex PCR, lists solely in-frame clones and lacks some. That table supplies the V and J calls and clone size; D and trimming were determined from the DNA. The sample shows a few hundred thousand clones, 82% of them seen only once. The chain carries TRBV3-1 (or the pseudogene TRBV3-2) and TRBJ1-1, with TRBD1 matching over 7 bases. The TCR was taken from a woman older than 75 with acute or convalescent COVID-19. Sequenced: peripheral blood. The CDR3 spells CASSRGTDLNTEAFF. In DNA form, the CDR3 reads TGTGCCAGCAGCCGCGGGACAGACCTGAACACTGAAGCTTTCTTT.